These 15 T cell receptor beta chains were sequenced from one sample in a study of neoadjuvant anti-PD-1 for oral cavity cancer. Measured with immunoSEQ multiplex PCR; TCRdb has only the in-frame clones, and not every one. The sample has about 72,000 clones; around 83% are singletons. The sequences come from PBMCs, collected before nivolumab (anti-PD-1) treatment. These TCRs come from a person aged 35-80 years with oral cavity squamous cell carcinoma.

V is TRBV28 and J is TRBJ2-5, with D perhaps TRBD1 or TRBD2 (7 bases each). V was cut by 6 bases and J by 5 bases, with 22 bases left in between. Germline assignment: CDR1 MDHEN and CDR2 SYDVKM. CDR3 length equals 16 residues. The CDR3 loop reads CASSSYHRGGMETQYF. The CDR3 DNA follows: TGTGCCAGCAGCTCCTACCACAGGGGAGGGATGGAGACCCAGTACTTC.

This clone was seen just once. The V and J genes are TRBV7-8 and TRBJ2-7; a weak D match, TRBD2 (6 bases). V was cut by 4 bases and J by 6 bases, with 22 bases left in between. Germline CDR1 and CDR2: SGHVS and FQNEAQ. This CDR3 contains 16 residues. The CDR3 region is CASSSRVAGLGIEQYF. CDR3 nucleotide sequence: TGTGCCAGCAGCTCTCGGGTCGCGGGGTTGGGGATCGAGCAGTACTTC.

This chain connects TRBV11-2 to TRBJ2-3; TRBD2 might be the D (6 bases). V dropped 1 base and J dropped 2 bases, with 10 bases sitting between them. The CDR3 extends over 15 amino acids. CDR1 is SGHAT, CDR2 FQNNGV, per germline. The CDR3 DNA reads TGTGCCAGCAGCTTAGGTGGGGGGAACACAGATACGCAGTATTTT. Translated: CASSLGGGNTDTQYF.

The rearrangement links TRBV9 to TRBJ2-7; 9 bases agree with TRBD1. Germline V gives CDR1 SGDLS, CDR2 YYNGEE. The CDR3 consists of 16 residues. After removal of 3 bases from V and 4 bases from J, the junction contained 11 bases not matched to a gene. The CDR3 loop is CASSGGTGRRLYEQYF. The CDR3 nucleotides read TGTGCCAGCAGCGGAGGGACAGGGAGGAGACTATACGAGCAGTACTTC.

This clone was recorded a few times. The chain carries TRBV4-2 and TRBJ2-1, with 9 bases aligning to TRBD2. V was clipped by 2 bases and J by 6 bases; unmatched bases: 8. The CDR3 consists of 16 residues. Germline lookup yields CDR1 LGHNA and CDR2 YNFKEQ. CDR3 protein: CASSQFKSGGSNEQFF. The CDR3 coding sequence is TGTGCCAGCAGCCAATTTAAAAGCGGGGGGAGCAATGAGCAGTTCTTC.

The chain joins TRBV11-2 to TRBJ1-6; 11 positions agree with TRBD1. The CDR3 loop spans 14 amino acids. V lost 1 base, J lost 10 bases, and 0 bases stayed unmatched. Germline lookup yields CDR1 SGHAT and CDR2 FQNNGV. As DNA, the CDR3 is TGTGCCAGCAGCTTAGGGACAGGGGGCTCACCCCTCCACTTT. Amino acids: CASSLGTGGSPLHF.

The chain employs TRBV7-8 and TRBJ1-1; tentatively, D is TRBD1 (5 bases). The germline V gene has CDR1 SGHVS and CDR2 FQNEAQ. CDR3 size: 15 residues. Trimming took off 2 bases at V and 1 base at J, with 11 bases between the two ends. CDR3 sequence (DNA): TGTGCCAGCAGCTTAATGGATGGGGGGAACACTGAAGCTTTCTTT. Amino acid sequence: CASSLMDGGNTEAFF.

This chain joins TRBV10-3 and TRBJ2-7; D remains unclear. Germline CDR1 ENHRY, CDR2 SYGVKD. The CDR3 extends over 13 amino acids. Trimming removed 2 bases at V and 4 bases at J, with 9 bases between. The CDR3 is CAISEVNGYEQYF. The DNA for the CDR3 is TGTGCCATCAGTGAGGTTAACGGGTACGAGCAGTACTTC.

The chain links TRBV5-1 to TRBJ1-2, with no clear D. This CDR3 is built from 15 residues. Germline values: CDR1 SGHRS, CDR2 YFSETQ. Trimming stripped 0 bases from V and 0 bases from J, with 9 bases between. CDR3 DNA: TGCGCCAGCAGCTTGGAGGCCCGATCTAACTATGGCTACACCTTC. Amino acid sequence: CASSLEARSNYGYTF.

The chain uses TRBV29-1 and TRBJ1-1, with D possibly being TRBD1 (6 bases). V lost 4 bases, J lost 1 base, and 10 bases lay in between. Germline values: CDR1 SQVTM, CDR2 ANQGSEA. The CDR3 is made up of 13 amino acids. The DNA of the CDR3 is TGCAGCGTTGGAGGACAGTCGAACACTGAAGCTTTCTTT. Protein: CSVGGQSNTEAFF.

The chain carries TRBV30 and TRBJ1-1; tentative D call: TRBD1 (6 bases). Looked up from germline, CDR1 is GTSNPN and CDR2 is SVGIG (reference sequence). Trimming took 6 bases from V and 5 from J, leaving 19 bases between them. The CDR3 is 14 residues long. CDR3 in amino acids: CACHLWRGRTEAFF. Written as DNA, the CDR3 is TGTGCCTGCCACCTGTGGCGGGGGCGGACTGAAGCTTTCTTT.

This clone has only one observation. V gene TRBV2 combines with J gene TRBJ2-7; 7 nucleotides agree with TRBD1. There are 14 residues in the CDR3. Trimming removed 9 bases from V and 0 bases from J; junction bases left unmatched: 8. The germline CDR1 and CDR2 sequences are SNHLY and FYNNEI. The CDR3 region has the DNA TGTGCCAGGGCGAAGACAGGGAGCTCCTACGAGCAGTACTTC. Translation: CARAKTGSSYEQYF.

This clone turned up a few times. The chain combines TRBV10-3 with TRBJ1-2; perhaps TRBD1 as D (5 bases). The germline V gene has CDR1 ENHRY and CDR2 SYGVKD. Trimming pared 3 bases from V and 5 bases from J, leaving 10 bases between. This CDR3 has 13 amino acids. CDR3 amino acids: CAISDPDRYGYTF. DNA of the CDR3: TGTGCCATCAGTGACCCTGACAGATATGGCTACACCTTC.

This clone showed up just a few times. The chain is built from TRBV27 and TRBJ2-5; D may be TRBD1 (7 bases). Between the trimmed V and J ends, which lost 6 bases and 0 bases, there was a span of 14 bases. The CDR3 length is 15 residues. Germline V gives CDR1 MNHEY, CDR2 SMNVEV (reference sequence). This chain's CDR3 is CASRPGGPYQETQYF. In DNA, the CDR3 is TGTGCCAGCAGGCCAGGGGGGCCGTACCAAGAGACCCAGTACTTC.

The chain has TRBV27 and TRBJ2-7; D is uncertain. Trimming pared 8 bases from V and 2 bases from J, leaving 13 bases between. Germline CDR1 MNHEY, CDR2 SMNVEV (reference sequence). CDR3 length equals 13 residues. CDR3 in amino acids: CASGSGLTYEQYF. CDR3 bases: TGTGCCAGCGGCTCGGGCCTTACCTACGAGCAGTACTTC.